This T cell receptor beta chain was captured by sequencing in a study of T cells after yellow fever vaccination. The CDR3 contains 18 residues. In germline, CDR1 is DFQATT, CDR2 SNEGSKA (reference sequence). The V and J ends lost 4 bases and 0 bases respectively, with 21 bases between them. TCRdb redid the calling of the 5' RACE reads with MiXCR, one entry per CDR3 protein. This table holds some 560,000 distinct CDR3 sequences, 15% to 20% found once. The TCR comes from a man under 40 who received the YFV17D yellow fever vaccine. This specimen was PBMCs, taken 15 days after the yellow fever booster vaccination. V gene TRBV20-1 combines with J gene TRBJ1-4; D remains unclear. The CDR3 loop reads CSAIRPRRGEATNEKLFF. CDR3 nucleotide sequence: TGCAGTGCTATCCGACCCCGCCGGGGAGAAGCAACTAATGAAAAACTGTTTTTT.